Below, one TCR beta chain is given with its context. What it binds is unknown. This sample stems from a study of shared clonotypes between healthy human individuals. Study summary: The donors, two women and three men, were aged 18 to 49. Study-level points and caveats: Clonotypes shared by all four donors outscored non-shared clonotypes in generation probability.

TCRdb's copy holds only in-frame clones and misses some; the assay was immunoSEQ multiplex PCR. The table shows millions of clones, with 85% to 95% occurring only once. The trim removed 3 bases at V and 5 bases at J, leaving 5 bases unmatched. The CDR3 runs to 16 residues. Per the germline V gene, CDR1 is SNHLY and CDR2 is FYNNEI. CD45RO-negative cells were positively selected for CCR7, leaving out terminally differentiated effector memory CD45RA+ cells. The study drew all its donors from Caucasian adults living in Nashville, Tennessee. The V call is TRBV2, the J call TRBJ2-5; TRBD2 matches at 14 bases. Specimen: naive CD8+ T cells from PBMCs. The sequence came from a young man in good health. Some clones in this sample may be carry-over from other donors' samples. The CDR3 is CASSEGTSGSMETQYF. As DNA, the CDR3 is TGTGCCAGCAGTGAGGGGACTAGCGGGAGCATGGAGACCCAGTACTTC. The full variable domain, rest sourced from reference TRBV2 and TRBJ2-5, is EPEVTQTPSHQVTQMGQEVILRCVPISNHLYFYWYRQILGQKVEFLVSFYNNEISEKSEIFDDQFSVERPDGSNFTLKIRSTKLEDSAMYFCASSEGTSGSMETQYFGPGTRLLVL.